Included here is one TCR beta chain sequence, with context. The CDR3 totals 15 residues. V dropped 5 bases and J dropped 2; count of bases not matched to a gene: 7. CDR1 and CDR2 from the germline V gene are SEHNR and FQNEAQ (reference sequence). Clones were sequenced by immunoSEQ multiplex PCR, and TCRdb holds only the in-frame ones, with some missing. The data contain 300,000 to 400,000 clones, 80% to 90% of them singletons. The sample is drawn from a study of blood T cell repertoires in COVID-19. It was during active infection that Seattle patients were enrolled and then longitudinally followed. The J gene is TRBJ2-7, the V gene TRBV7-9, with TRBD2 matching over 9 bases. The clonotype was recovered from a woman aged 60-75 years with COVID-19, enrolled during active disease. The specimen was peripheral blood. CDR3 loop: CASSREAGGTYEQYF. CDR3 DNA sequence: TGTGCCAGCAGCAGGGAGGCGGGGGGGACCTACGAGCAGTACTTC.